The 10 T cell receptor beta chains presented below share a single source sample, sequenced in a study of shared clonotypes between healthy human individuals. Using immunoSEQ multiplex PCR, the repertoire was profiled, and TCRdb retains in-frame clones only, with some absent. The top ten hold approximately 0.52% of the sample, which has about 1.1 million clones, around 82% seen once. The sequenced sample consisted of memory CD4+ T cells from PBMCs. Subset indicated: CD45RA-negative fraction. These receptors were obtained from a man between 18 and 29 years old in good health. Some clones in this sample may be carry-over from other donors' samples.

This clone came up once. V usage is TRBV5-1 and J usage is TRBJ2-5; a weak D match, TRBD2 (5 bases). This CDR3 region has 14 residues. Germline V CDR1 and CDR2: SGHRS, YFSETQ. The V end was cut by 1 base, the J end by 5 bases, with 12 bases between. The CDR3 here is CASSLLLGMETQYF. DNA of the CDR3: TGCGCCAGCAGCTTGTTACTAGGGATGGAGACCCAGTACTTC.

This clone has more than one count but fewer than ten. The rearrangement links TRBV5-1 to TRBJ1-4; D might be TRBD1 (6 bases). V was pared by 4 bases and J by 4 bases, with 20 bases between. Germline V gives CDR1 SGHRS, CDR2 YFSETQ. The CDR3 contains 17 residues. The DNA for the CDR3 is TGCGCCAGCAGCCTCTTACCACCGGGACAAGTTAATGAAAAACTGTTTTTT. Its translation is CASSLLPPGQVNEKLFF.

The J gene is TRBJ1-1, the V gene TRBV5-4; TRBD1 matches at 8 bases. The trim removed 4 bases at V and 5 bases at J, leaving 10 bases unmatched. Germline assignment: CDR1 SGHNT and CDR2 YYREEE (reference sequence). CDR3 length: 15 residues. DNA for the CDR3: TGTGCCAGCAGCACCCCGACAGGGGAGAGGACTGAAGCTTTCTTT. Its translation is CASSTPTGERTEAFF.

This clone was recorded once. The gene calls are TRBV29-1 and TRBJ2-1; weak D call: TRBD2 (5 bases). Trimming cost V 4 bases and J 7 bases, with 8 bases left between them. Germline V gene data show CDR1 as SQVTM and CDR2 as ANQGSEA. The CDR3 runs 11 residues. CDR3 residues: CSVGRGNEQFF. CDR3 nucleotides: TGCAGCGTTGGTCGCGGGAATGAGCAGTTCTTC.

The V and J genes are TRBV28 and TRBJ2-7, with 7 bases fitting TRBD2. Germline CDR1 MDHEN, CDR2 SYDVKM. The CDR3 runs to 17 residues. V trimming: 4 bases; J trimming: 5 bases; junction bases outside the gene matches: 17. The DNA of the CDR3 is TGTGCCAGCAGTTCGCCCCGCTCCTCGCGGGAGTTCCACGAGCAGTACTTC. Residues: CASSSPRSSREFHEQYF.

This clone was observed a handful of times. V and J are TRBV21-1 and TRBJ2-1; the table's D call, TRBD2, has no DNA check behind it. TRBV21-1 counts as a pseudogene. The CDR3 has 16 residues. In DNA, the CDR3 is TGTGCCAGCAGCAAATATAGCGGGAGTACTGCTGATGAGCAGTTCTTC. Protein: CASSKYSGSTADEQFF.

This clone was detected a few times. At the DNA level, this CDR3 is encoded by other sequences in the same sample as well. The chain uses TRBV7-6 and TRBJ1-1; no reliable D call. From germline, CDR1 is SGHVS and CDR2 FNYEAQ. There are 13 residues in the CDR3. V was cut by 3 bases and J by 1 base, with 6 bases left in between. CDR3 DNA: TGTGCCAGCAGCTTGGCAGGGAACACTGAAGCTTTCTTT. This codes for CASSLAGNTEAFF.

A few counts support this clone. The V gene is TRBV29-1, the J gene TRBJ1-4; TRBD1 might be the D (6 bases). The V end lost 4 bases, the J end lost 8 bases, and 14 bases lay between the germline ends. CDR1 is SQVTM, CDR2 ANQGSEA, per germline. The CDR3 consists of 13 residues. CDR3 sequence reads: CSVVSRRGEKLFF. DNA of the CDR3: TGCAGCGTTGTCTCTCGGAGGGGGGAAAAACTGTTTTTT.

CDR3 nucleotides: TGTGCCAGCAGCTTAGGGGCGGGGGACTACGAGCAGTACTTC. This sequence encodes CASSLGAGDYEQYF. The chain carries TRBV7-3 and TRBJ2-7; 7 nucleotides agree with TRBD2. The CDR3 runs 14 residues. Germline V gene data show CDR1 as SGHTA and CDR2 as FQGTGA. The J segment lost 3 bases and the V segment lost 2 bases, leaving 4 bases of the junction unmatched.

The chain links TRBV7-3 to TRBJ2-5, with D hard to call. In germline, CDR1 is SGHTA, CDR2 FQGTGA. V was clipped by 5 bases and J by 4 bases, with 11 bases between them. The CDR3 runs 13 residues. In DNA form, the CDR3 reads TGTGCCAGCAGCAGTATGGTGGGAGAGACCCAGTACTTC. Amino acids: CASSSMVGETQYF.